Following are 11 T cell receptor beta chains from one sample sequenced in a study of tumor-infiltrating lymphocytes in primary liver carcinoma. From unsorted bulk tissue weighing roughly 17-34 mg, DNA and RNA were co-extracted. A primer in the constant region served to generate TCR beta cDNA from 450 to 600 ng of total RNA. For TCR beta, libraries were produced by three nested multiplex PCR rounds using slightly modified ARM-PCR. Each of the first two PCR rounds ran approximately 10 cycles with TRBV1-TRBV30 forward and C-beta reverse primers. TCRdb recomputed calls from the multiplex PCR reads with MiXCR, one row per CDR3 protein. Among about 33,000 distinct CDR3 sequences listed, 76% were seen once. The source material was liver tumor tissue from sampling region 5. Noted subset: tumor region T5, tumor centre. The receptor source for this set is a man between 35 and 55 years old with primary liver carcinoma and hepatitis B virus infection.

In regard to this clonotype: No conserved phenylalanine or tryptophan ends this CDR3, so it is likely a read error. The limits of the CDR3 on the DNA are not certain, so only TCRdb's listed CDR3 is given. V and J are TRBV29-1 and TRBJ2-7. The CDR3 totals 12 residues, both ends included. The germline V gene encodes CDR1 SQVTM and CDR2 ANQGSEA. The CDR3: CSVTSSSYERYL.

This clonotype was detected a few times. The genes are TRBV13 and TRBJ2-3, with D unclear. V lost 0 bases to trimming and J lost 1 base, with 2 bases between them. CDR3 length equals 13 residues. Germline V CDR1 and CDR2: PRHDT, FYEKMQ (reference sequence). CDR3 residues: CASSLGGTDTQYF. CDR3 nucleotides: TGTGCCAGCAGCTTAGGTGGCACAGATACGCAGTATTTT.

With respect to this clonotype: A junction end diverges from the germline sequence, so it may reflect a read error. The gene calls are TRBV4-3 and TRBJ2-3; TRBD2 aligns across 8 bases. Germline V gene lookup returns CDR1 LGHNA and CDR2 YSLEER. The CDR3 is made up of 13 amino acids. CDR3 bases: TGCTCCAGCAGCTCTTCTGCGGGAGGTACGCAGTATTTT. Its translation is CSSSSSAGGTQYF.

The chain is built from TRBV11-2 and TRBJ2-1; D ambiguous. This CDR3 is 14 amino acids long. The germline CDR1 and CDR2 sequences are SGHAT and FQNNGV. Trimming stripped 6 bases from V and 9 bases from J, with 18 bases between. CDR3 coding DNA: TGTGCCAGCAGGTCACACCGGCTAGTTAGTGAGCAGTTCTTC. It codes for CASRSHRLVSEQFF.

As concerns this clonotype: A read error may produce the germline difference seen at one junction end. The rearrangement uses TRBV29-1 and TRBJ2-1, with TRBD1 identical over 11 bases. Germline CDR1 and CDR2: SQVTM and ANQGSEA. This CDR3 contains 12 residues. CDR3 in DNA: TGCTGCGCCCGGACAGGGGGCAATGATCAGCTCTTC. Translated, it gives CCARTGGNDQLF.

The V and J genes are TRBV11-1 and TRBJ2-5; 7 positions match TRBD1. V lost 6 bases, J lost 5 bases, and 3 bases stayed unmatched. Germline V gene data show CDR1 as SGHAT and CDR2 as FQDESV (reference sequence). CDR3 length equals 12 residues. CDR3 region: CASSGQVETQYF. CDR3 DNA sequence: TGTGCCAGCAGTGGACAGGTGGAGACCCAGTACTTC.

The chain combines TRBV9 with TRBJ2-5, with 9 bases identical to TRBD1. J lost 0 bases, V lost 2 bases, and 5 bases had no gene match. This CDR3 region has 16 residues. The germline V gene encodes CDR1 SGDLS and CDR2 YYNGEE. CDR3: CASSVLGQGYQETQYF. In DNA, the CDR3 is TGTGCCAGCAGCGTCCTAGGACAGGGGTACCAAGAGACCCAGTACTTC.

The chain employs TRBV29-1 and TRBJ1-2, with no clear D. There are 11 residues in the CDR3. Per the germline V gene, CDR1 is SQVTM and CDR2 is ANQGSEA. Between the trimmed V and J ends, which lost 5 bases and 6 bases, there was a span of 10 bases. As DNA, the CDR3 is TGCAGCGTTATCCAAGGCAATGGCTACACCTTC. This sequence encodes CSVIQGNGYTF.

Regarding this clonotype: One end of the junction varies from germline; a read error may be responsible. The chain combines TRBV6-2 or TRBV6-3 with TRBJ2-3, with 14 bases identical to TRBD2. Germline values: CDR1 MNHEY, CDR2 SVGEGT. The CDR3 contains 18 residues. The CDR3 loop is CTSSYVGTSGSGTDIQYF. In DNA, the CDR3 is TGTACCAGCAGTTACGTGGGGACTAGCGGGAGTGGCACAGATATACAGTATTTT.

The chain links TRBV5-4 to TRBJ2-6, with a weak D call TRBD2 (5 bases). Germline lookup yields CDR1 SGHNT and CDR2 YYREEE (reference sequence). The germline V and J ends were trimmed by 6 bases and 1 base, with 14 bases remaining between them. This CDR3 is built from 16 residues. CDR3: CASITGGGSGANVLTF. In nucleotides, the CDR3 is TGTGCCAGCATCACCGGAGGAGGTTCTGGGGCCAACGTCCTGACTTTC.

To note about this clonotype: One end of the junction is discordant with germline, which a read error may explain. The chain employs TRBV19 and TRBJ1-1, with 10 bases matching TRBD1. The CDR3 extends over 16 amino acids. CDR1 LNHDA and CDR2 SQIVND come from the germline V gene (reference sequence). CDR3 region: CACSILGQGMNTEAFF. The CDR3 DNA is TGCGCCTGTAGTATCCTGGGACAGGGGATGAACACTGAAGCTTTCTTT. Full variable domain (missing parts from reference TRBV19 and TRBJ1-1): DGGITQSPKYLFRKEGQNVTLSCEQNLNHDAMYWYRQDPGQGLRLIYYSQIVNDFQKGDIAEGYSVSREKKESFPLTVTSAQKNPTAFYLCACSILGQGMNTEAFFGQGTRLTVV.